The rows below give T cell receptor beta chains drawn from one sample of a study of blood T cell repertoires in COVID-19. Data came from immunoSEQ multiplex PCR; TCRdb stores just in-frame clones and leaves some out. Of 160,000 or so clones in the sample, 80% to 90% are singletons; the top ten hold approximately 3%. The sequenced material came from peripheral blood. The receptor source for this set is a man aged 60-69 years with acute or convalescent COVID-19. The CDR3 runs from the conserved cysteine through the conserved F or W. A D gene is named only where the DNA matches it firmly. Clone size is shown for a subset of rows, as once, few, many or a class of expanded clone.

cdr3_aa: CASSRRGGPGNTIYF
cdr3_nt: TGTGCCAGCAGCCGGAGAGGAGGGCCTGGAAACACCATATATTTT
d_call: -
v_call: TRBV7-2
j_call: TRBJ1-3
clone_size: -

cdr3_aa: CASTDRVGTGELFF
cdr3_nt: TGTGCCAGCACCGACAGGGTTGGGACCGGGGAGCTGTTTTTT
d_call: TRBD1
v_call: TRBV3-1/TRBV3-2
j_call: TRBJ2-2
clone_size: -

cdr3_aa: CASSIQGGGTEAFF
cdr3_nt: TGTGCCAGCAGTATACAGGGGGGGGGCACTGAAGCTTTCTTT
d_call: TRBD1
v_call: TRBV6-5
j_call: TRBJ1-1
clone_size: -

cdr3_aa: CASSVTGTYEQYF
cdr3_nt: TGTGCCAGCAGTGTGACGGGAACCTACGAGCAGTACTTC
d_call: -
v_call: TRBV25-1
j_call: TRBJ2-7
clone_size: -

cdr3_aa: CASSLIPGNTGELFF
cdr3_nt: TGCGCCAGCAGCTTGATCCCAGGGAACACCGGGGAGCTGTTTTTT
d_call: -
v_call: TRBV5-1
j_call: TRBJ2-2
clone_size: -

cdr3_aa: CASSLSDRGRVGELFF
cdr3_nt: TGTGCCAGCAGCTTAAGCGACAGGGGGCGCGTCGGGGAGCTGTTTTTT
d_call: TRBD1
v_call: TRBV7-9
j_call: TRBJ2-2
clone_size: few

cdr3_aa: CASLKRGNGYEQYF
cdr3_nt: TGTGCCAGCCTAAAAAGGGGAAATGGGTACGAGCAGTACTTC
d_call: -
v_call: TRBV6-5
j_call: TRBJ2-7
clone_size: once

cdr3_aa: CASSLLNEAFF
cdr3_nt: TGTGCCAGCAGCCTTCTAAATGAAGCTTTCTTT
d_call: -
v_call: TRBV7-9
j_call: TRBJ1-1
clone_size: once

cdr3_aa: CASKTSGVTRQFF
cdr3_nt: TGTGCCAGCAAAACTAGCGGGGTGACGAGGCAGTTCTTC
d_call: TRBD2
v_call: TRBV19
j_call: TRBJ2-1
clone_size: -

cdr3_aa: CASSDQGQKSSYEQYF
cdr3_nt: TGCGCCAGCAGTGACCAGGGACAGAAGAGCTCCTACGAGCAGTACTTC
d_call: TRBD1
v_call: TRBV10-1
j_call: TRBJ2-7
clone_size: -

cdr3_aa: CATSDFSGGASNEQFF
cdr3_nt: TGTGCCACCAGTGATTTTAGCGGGGGGGCCTCCAATGAGCAGTTCTTC
d_call: TRBD2
v_call: TRBV24-1
j_call: TRBJ2-1
clone_size: -

cdr3_aa: CASSSTGVGDGYTF
cdr3_nt: TGTGCCAGCAGTTCAACAGGGGTGGGGGATGGCTACACCTTC
d_call: TRBD1
v_call: TRBV6-6
j_call: TRBJ1-2
clone_size: -

cdr3_aa: CASSLKNQDRVQHF
cdr3_nt: TGTGCCAGCAGCTTGAAAAACCAAGACAGGGTTCAACATTTT
d_call: TRBD1
v_call: TRBV5-6
j_call: TRBJ1-5
clone_size: -

cdr3_aa: CASSFSGGKSYNEQFF
cdr3_nt: TGTGCCAGCAGCTTCTCGGGGGGAAAGTCCTACAATGAGCAGTTCTTC
d_call: TRBD2
v_call: TRBV7-9
j_call: TRBJ2-1
clone_size: -

cdr3_aa: CASSYTGGLNTEAFF
cdr3_nt: TGTGCCAGCAGTTATACAGGGGGCTTGAACACTGAAGCTTTCTTT
d_call: TRBD1
v_call: TRBV2
j_call: TRBJ1-1
clone_size: once

cdr3_aa: CASSKDRGQDTEAFF
cdr3_nt: TGTGCCAGTAGTAAGGACAGGGGGCAGGACACTGAAGCTTTCTTT
d_call: TRBD1
v_call: TRBV19
j_call: TRBJ1-1
clone_size: few

cdr3_aa: CASSQSKQGNYGYTF
cdr3_nt: TGCGCCAGCAGTCAATCAAAGCAGGGGAACTATGGCTACACCTTC
d_call: -
v_call: TRBV23-1
j_call: TRBJ1-2
clone_size: few

cdr3_aa: CASRPDRGGNQPQHF
cdr3_nt: TGTGCCAGTAGACCCGACAGGGGAGGCAATCAGCCCCAGCATTTT
d_call: TRBD1
v_call: TRBV19
j_call: TRBJ1-5
clone_size: -

cdr3_aa: CASNGAGLGYNEQFF
cdr3_nt: TGTGCCAGCAACGGAGCGGGACTAGGCTACAATGAGCAGTTCTTC
d_call: TRBD2
v_call: TRBV6-5
j_call: TRBJ2-1
clone_size: -

cdr3_aa: CASSLGGLAGTDTQYF
cdr3_nt: TGTGCCAGCAGCTTAGGTGGTCTAGCGGGGACAGATACGCAGTATTTT
d_call: TRBD2
v_call: TRBV11-2
j_call: TRBJ2-3
clone_size: -

cdr3_aa: CASSRHPPSGGAHEQFF
cdr3_nt: TGTGCCAGCAGCCGACACCCCCCTAGCGGGGGGGCCCATGAGCAGTTCTTC
d_call: TRBD2
v_call: TRBV3-1/TRBV3-2
j_call: TRBJ2-1
clone_size: -

cdr3_aa: CASRSGLATEAFF
cdr3_nt: TGTGCCAGTAGATCAGGGTTGGCCACTGAAGCTTTCTTT
d_call: -
v_call: TRBV19
j_call: TRBJ1-1
clone_size: -

cdr3_aa: CASSTLAGSGNTIYF
cdr3_nt: TGTGCCAGCAGCACCCTGGCAGGGTCTGGAAACACCATATATTTT
d_call: -
v_call: TRBV3-1/TRBV3-2
j_call: TRBJ1-3
clone_size: -